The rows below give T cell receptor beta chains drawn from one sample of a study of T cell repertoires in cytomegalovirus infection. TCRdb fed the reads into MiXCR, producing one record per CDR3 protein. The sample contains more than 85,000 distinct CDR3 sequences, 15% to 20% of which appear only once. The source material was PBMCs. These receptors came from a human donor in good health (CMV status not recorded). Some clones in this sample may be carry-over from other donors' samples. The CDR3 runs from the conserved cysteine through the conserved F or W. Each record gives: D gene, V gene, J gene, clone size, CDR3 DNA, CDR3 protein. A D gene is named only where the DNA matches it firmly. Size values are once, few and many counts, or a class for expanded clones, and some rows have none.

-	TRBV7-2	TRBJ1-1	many	TGTGCCAGCAGCCCCAGGGTCAACACTGAAGCTTTCTTT	CASSPRVNTEAFF
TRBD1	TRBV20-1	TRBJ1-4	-	TGCAGTCTCTCGGGACAGTCTGAAAAACTGTTTTTT	CSLSGQSEKLFF
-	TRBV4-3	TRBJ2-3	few	TGCGCCAGCAGCCAAGACAGGGTTCCCCTCACAGATACGCAGTATTTT	CASSQDRVPLTDTQYF
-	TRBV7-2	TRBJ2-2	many	TGTGCCAGCGCACCGGACTCGGGGATTGGAGGGGAGCTGTTTTTT	CASAPDSGIGGELFF
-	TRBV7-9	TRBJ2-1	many	TGTGCCAGCAGCTTAAAAGGAGGAGGGGGATACAATGAGCAGTTCTTC	CASSLKGGGGYNEQFF
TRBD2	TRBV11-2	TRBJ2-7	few	TGTGCCAGCAGCTTAGCCGGGATAGCGGGGGGATACGAGCAGTACTTC	CASSLAGIAGGYEQYF
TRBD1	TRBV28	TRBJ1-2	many	TGTGCCAGCACCGACCCAGGGGGCGCGGGCTATGGCTACACCTTC	CASTDPGGAGYGYTF
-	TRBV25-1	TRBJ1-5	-	TGTGCCAGCAGTGGGGAGGGAACTCAGCCCCGGCATTTT	CASSGEGTQPRHF
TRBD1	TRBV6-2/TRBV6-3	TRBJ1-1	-	TGTGCCAGCAGTTCCCACGGACAGGGGGCGAACACTGAAGCTTTCTTT	CASSSHGQGANTEAFF
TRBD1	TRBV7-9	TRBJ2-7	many	TGTGCCAGCAGCGGGCGGACAGGGACCAACTCCTACGAGCAGTACTTC	CASSGRTGTNSYEQYF
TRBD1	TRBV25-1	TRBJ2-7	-	TGTGCCAGCAGTGACCTTGGGGACAGCATCTCCTACGAGCAGTACTTC	CASSDLGDSISYEQYF
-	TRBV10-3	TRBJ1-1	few	TGTGCCACCTACGATGGACGGTGGACTGAAGCTTTCTTT	CATYDGRWTEAFF
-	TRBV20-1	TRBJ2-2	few	TGCAGTGCTTCCAGGGGCTCGGACGGGGAGCTGTTTTTT	CSASRGSDGELFF
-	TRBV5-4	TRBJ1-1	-	TGTGCCAGCAGCTCCGCCGTTAGACCTTCCTACGCTGAAGCTTTCTTT	CASSSAVRPSYAEAFF
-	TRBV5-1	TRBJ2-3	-	TGCGCCAGCAGCTTGGCCGGGAGCGGAGGTGGTACGCAGTATTTT	CASSLAGSGGGTQYF
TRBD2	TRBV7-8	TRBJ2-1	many	TGTGCCAGCTCATCCGGGACTAGCGGGGTGGGTAATGAGCAGTTCTTC	CASSSGTSGVGNEQFF
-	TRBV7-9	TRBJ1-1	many	TGTGCCAGCAGCTTAGACACTGAAGCTTTCTTT	CASSLDTEAFF
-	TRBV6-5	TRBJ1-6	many	TGTGCCAGCACCAGGGGTCCTACACCAGGGAGGAATTCACCCCTCCACTTT	CASTRGPTPGRNSPLHF
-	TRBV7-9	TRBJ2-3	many	TGTGCCAGCAGCTTAGTATGGAGCACAGATACGCAGTATTTT	CASSLVWSTDTQYF
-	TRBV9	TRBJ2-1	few	TGTGCCAGCAGCGGGACCGGGACCTACAATGAGCAGTTCTTC	CASSGTGTYNEQFF
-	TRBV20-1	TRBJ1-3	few	TGCAGTGCTTCTCCATCGGGGGGCGCGTTTGGAAACACCATATATTTT	CSASPSGGAFGNTIYF
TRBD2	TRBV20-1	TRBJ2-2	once	TGCAGTGCCCTCCGGAGCGGGGGGGCCGACACCGGGGAGCTGTTTTTT	CSALRSGGADTGELFF
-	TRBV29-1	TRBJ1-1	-	TGCAGCGTTGACCCGAGTCGGAACTTCTTT	CSVDPSRNFF
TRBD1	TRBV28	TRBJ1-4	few	TGTGCCAGCAGTTCCCCCGGGACAGCTAATGAAAAACTGTTTTTT	CASSSPGTANEKLFF
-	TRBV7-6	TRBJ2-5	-	TGTGCTAGCAGCTCGTCGGGGAGAGGAGAGACCCAGTACTTC	CASSSSGRGETQYF